Listed here is a single T cell receptor (beta chain). Its specificity is unknown. The germline CDR1 and CDR2 sequences are LNHDA and SQIVND (reference sequence). The V gene lost 5 bases and the J gene lost 0 bases, with 14 bases spanning the gap. There are 15 residues in the CDR3. Sequencing was performed with immunoSEQ multiplex PCR; in TCRdb, only in-frame clones are kept and a portion is missing. The sample comprises around 92,000 clones, 85% to 90% of which are singletons, and roughly 10% rests with the top ten. This sample was taken from a study of T cell responses to AZD1222 COVID-19 vaccine. Findings and limits, study-wide: Baseline seropositivity characterized only a handful of AZD1222 recipients.

The gene calls are TRBV19 and TRBJ2-7; weak D call: TRBD2 (6 bases). The sequenced sample was peripheral blood, obtained on day 0 of AZD1222 vaccination. This TCR derives from an adult in good health. The CDR3 DNA reads as TGTGCCAGTAGTCTTTCCGGGGGTCACTCCTACGAGCAGTACTTC. Translating gives CASSLSGGHSYEQYF. The full variable domain, its missing parts supplied by reference TRBV19 and TRBJ2-7, is DGGITQSPKYLFRKEGQNVTLSCEQNLNHDAMYWYRQDPGQGLRLIYYSQIVNDFQKGDIAEGYSVSREKKESFPLTVTSAQKNPTAFYLCASSLSGGHSYEQYFGPGTRLTVT.